The TCR beta chain described here comes from a study of T cells in localized non-small cell lung cancer. Study-level points and caveats: Because researchers sequenced only one region of the tumor, heterogeneity is still possible. Paired adjacent lung recovered a median roughly 50 of the top 100 tumor clones. Uninvolved adjacent lung showed higher T cell clonality than tumor.

Repertoires were generated with immunoSEQ multiplex PCR, while TCRdb's copy carries only in-frame clones and drops some. The data contain 4,500 to 5,000 clones, approximately 28% of them seen just once; the ten biggest clones take up about 4.5%. Germline assignment: CDR1 LNHNV and CDR2 YYDKDF (reference sequence). The CDR3 has 14 amino acids. Trimming took 1 base from V and 8 from J, leaving 12 bases between them. This clone turned up a few times. Its antigen remains unidentified. V is TRBV15 and J is TRBJ2-1; D unresolved. The source of this sequence is a man aged 35-75 years with stage III squamous cell lung carcinoma. Material: lung tumor tissue, obtained before any cancer treatment. In DNA form, the CDR3 reads TGTGCCACCAGCAGAGTTGGGCAGATCTATGAGCAGTTCTTC. Translated: CATSRVGQIYEQFF.